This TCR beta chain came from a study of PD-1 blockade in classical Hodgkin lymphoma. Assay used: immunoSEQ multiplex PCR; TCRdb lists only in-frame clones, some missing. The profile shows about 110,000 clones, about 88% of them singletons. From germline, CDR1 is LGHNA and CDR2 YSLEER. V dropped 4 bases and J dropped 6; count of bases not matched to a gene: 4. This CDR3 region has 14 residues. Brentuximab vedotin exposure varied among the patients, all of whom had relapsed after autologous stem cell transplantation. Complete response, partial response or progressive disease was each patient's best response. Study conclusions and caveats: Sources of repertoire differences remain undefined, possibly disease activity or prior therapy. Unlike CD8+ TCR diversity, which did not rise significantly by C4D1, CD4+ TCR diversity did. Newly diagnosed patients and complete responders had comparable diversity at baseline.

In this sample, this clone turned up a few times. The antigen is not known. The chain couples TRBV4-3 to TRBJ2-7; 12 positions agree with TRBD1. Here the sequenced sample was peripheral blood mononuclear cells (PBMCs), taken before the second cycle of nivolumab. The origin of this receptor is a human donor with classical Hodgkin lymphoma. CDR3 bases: TGCGCCAGCAGCCGGGACAGGGGGCAGGGCGAGCAGTACTTC. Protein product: CASSRDRGQGEQYF.